The clone carrying this T cell receptor beta chain has a single count. This specimen belongs to a study of blood T cell repertoires in COVID-19. Looked up from germline, CDR1 is MDHEN and CDR2 is SYDVKM. V gave up 8 bases and J gave up 3 bases, with 16 bases separating them. The CDR3 has 15 amino acids. Only in-frame clones appear in the TCRdb table, and some are missing; sequencing was by immunoSEQ multiplex PCR. The sample records 35,000 to 50,000 clones, approximately 81% being singletons. This sequence joins TRBV28 and TRBJ1-4; a weak D match, TRBD1 (6 bases). The TCR comes from a man in his sixties in a cohort sampled during active COVID-19. Sequenced: peripheral blood. The chain's CDR3 is CASRPMGAANEKLFF. The CDR3 coding sequence is TGTGCCAGCCGCCCAATGGGGGCGGCTAATGAAAAACTGTTTTTT. Filled out from reference TRBV28 and TRBJ1-4, the complete variable domain reads DVKVTQSSRYLVKRTGEKVFLECVQDMDHENMFWYRQDPGLGLRLIYFSYDVKMKEKGDIPEGYSVSREKKERFSLILESASTNQTSMYLCASRPMGAANEKLFFGSGTQLSVL.